This TCR beta chain is drawn from a study of beta chain features in type 1 diabetes. This clone was detected only a few times. Its antigen is as yet unknown. Study-wide points: People with Type 1 diabetes carried modestly yet significantly shorter TCRB CDR3s in all four CD4+ subsets.

Of the isolated RNA, all was reverse transcribed, and so the sequenced material was expressed TCRB transcripts. Measured with immunoSEQ multiplex PCR; TCRdb has only the in-frame clones, and not every one. Of around 650,000 clones in the sample, under 15% were seen once. This CDR3 spans 16 amino acids. Germline V gene data show CDR1 as SGDLS and CDR2 as YYNGEE. The V gene lost 0 bases and the J gene lost 0 bases, with 9 bases spanning the gap. This chain connects TRBV9 to TRBJ2-2; D remains unclear. Input material: naive CD4+ T cells from blood. The source is a man aged 30 to 45 with type 1 diabetes. CDR3 protein: CASSVAVTANTGELFF. CDR3 sequence (DNA): TGTGCCAGCAGCGTAGCTGTGACGGCGAACACCGGGGAGCTGTTTTTT.